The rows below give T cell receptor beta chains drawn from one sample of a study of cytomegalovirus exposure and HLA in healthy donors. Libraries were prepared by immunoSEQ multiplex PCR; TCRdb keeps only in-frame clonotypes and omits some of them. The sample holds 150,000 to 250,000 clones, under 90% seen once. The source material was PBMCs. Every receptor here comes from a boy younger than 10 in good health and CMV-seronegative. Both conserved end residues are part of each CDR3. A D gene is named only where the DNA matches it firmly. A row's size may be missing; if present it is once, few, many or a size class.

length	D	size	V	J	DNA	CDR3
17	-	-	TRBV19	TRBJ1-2	TGTGCCAGTAGTAGTACCGCTCCCGGGAGGGGGAACTATGGCTACACCTTC	CASSSTAPGRGNYGYTF
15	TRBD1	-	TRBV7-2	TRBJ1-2	TGTGCCAGCAGCTTCGGACAGGGTGGTAACTATGGCTACACCTTC	CASSFGQGGNYGYTF
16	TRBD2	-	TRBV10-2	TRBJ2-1	TGCGCCAGCAGTGATGTGACTAGCGGAACCCCAAATGAGCAGTTCTTC	CASSDVTSGTPNEQFF
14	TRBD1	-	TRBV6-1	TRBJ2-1	TGTGCCAGCAGGGCGACAGGGATGGGAAATGAGCAGTTCTTC	CASRATGMGNEQFF
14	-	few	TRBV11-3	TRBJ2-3	TGTGCCAGCAGCTCCTCCCGACTAGACGATACGCAGTATTTT	CASSSSRLDDTQYF
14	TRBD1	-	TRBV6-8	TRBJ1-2	TGTGCCAGCAGTCCTCCTGGACAGGGGCAGGGCTACACCTTC	CASSPPGQGQGYTF
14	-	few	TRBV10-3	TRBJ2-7	TGTGCCATCAGTCTAGACAGGAGCTCCTACGAGCAGTACTTC	CAISLDRSSYEQYF
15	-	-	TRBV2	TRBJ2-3	TGTGCCAGCAGGGATCGGGGTACGGGCGCAGATACGCAGTATTTT	CASRDRGTGADTQYF
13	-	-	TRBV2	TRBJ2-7	TGTGCCAGCTACAGGGATTTGGCCTACGAGCAGTACTTC	CASYRDLAYEQYF
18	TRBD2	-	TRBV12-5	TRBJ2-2	TGTGCTAGTGGTTTGGGGACTAGCGGGGGGGCGAACACCGGGGAGCTGTTTTTT	CASGLGTSGGANTGELFF
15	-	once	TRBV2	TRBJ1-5	TGTGCCAGCAGTACAGAATCGGGGGGCAATCAGCCCCAGCATTTT	CASSTESGGNQPQHF
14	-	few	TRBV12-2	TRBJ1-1	TGTCCGACCCCTAAGTATCAGGGTAACACTGAAGCTTTCTTT	CPTPKYQGNTEAFF
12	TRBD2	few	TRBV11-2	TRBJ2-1	TGTGCCAGCACCGAAATCGGGGGGGCGCAGTTCTTC	CASTEIGGAQFF
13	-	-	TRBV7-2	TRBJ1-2	TGTGCCAGCAGCTCAGGACAGAACTATGGCTACACCTTC	CASSSGQNYGYTF
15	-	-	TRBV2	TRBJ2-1	TGTGCCAGCAGTGTTGGGGGGGGCAGTAGGAATGAGCAGTTCTTC	CASSVGGGSRNEQFF
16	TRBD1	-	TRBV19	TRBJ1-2	TGTGCCAGTAGTACCAGACCCGGGACAGGGAGCTATGGCTACACCTTC	CASSTRPGTGSYGYTF
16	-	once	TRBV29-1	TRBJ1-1	TGCAGCGTTGAAGAGGCAGGGTTTGGGATGAACACTGAAGCTTTCTTT	CSVEEAGFGMNTEAFF
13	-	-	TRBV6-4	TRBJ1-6	TGTGCCAGCAGTGACTGGAGGGGATCACCCCTCCACTTT	CASSDWRGSPLHF
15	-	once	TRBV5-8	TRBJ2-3	TGTGCCAGCAGCTTGCAAGGGGGTACCACAGATACGCAGTATTTT	CASSLQGGTTDTQYF
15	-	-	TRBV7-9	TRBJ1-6	TGTGCCAGCAGCTTACGGGACGGGGGTCATTCACCCCTCCACTTT	CASSLRDGGHSPLHF
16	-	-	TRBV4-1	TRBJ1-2	TGCGCCAGCAGCCAACCGACGGGGGGGCATGGGCTTGGCTACACCTTC	CASSQPTGGHGLGYTF
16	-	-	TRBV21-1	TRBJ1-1	TGTGCCAGCAGCTCCCGGGACAGGGGGCTTTACGCTGAAGCTTTCTTT	CASSSRDRGLYAEAFF
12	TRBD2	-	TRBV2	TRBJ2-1	TGTGCCAGCAAGGTAGCGGGGGCCGTGATGTTCTTC	CASKVAGAVMFF
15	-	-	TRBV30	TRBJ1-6	TGTGCCTGGGGGCCCTCGACAGGAAGTAATTCACCCCTCCACTTT	CAWGPSTGSNSPLHF
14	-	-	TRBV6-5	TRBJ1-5	TGTGCCAGCAGTTACCAGGGTCTCGATCAGCCCCAGCATTTT	CASSYQGLDQPQHF
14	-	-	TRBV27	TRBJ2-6	TGTGCCAGCAGTTTCGAGGGTCGGGCCAACGTCCTGACTTTC	CASSFEGRANVLTF
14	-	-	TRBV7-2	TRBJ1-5	TGTGCCAGCAGCGGAGCTAGGGGGGGTCGGCCCCAGCATTTT	CASSGARGGRPQHF
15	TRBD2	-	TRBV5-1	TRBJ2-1	TGCGCCAGCAGCTTGGAGGCGGGGGTAACGAATGAGCAGTTCTTC	CASSLEAGVTNEQFF
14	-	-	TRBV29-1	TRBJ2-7	TGCAGCGTTGCTCGACAGGGAGGTGGTTACGAGCAGTACTTC	CSVARQGGGYEQYF
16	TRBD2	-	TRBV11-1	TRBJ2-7	TGTGCCAGCAGCTTGGCCGGATCCGGGACTAAGTACGAGCAGTACTTC	CASSLAGSGTKYEQYF